This T cell receptor (beta chain) was recorded in a study of T cells in Graves' hyperthyroidism and ophthalmopathy (dated by TCRdb to between 2018 and 2021). Background for the entire study: Peripheral blood samples were taken at initial diagnosis, before any treatment was given. To identify TCR V-J signatures that set the groups apart, the researchers used a discovery cohort of more than 95 patients, made up of 40 to 45 with Graves' ophthalmopathy and 57 with stable Graves' hyperthyroidism. Whether ophthalmopathy could be predicted prospectively was tested in an independent validation cohort made up of some 20 hyperthyroidism patients plus 17 patients who later progressed to ophthalmopathy. The roughly 99 discovery patients were divided at random into training and test sets in a 7:3 ratio. In addition, the study compared T-cell repertoires in thyroid tissue and in blood from 6 or 7 Graves' hyperthyroidism patients. After sampling, hyperthyroidism patients received methimazole starting at 30 mg daily, and ophthalmopathy patients received high-dose intravenous methylprednisolone. The paper reports TCR Vbeta CDR3 sequencing of some 140 peripheral blood samples: under 45 ophthalmopathy, 75 to 80 hyperthyroidism and approximately 17 progressor patients. The full study reports these points: Most expanded thyroid clonotypes (frequency above 0.001) were also found in blood, which suggests that blood repertoires may mirror thyroid immune responses. In validation, the model predicted progression to ophthalmopathy a median of around 6.5 months before onset, with roughly 68% sensitivity and around 76% specificity. No statistical method was used to set the sample size in advance, and investigators knew the group allocation. A model built on a 13 V-J signature distinguished ophthalmopathy from stable hyperthyroidism, reaching roughly 88% sensitivity and 81.08% specificity in cross-validation and 80%/75% in testing.

This clonotype was observed at least ten times. Its antigen is currently not known. Qualities for individual bases were not recorded, and no much larger clone is one base off. Stable Graves' hyperthyroidism was defined as the absence of progression to ophthalmopathy over 18 months of follow-up. Hyperthyroidism patients were newly diagnosed, with disease duration under 2 months, and aged 18 to 65 years. Exclusion was applied to patients with uncontrolled infections, other autoimmune diseases, pregnancy or lactation. Diagnoses relied on clinical symptoms, serum thyroxine and TRAb, thyroid ultrasound and orbital computed tomography. PBMCs were isolated from 10 ml of fresh peripheral blood by Ficoll-Paque density gradient centrifugation. Total RNA was extracted with Trizol reagent, and quality was checked on an Agilent 2100 Bioanalyzer. The TCR beta CDR3 regions were amplified from the RNA transcripts. A first-round RT-PCR of the TCR CDR3 used the HTBI primer set with the Qiagen OneStep RT-PCR kit. The libraries were constructed in a second round of multiplex PCR and then size-selected and purified. Libraries were sequenced paired-end with 100 bp reads on an Illumina HiSeq2000. In the source study's methods: SOAPnuke was used to process the raw data, removing reads that contained adapters or uncalled bases, had a mean Phred below 15, or lacked an exact match to the constant primer or identifier. High-quality paired reads were merged with COPE v1.2.5, and unique nucleotide sequences were defined as clonotypes. MiTCR v1.1 was used to align clonotypes to the IMGT TRBV, TRBD and TRBJ reference segments. Analysis was restricted to V-J combinations with a frequency above 0.0001, which covered roughly 99% of repertoires. The TCS score was defined as F50 (clonal expansion) divided by E x V (chaos), with BLOSUM62-based TCRdist calculated between CDR3 peptides within each V-J. Welch's t-statistics and random forest reduced roughly 500 V-J features to 13, which were used in a naive Bayes classifier (R e1071). TCRdb redid the processing of the public reads, applying fastp at Q25 and MiXCR, and retained in-frame beta chains. Duplicate CDR3 protein sequences are folded into a single record with the most common DNA and genes. TCRdb, not the authors, supplied the V and J calls. The sample data list about 400,000 distinct CDR3 sequences, and approximately 14% of these were observed just once. Of the sample, 14% falls within the top ten clones.

From cysteine to phenylalanine, the CDR3 is 11 amino acids long. The retained sequence is limited to the CDR3, 33 bases, with the frame set at the first base. From a lookup of the germline V gene, CDR1 and CDR2 are MDHEN and SYDVKM. The material sequenced was blood. The chain is encoded by TRBV28 joined to TRBJ2-1; a confident D gene designation cannot be given. The sequence came from a young woman with Graves' hyperthyroidism. The CDR3 protein: CGSCSYNEQFF. In nucleotides, the sequence is TGTGGGTCCTGCTCCTACAATGAGCAGTTCTTC.